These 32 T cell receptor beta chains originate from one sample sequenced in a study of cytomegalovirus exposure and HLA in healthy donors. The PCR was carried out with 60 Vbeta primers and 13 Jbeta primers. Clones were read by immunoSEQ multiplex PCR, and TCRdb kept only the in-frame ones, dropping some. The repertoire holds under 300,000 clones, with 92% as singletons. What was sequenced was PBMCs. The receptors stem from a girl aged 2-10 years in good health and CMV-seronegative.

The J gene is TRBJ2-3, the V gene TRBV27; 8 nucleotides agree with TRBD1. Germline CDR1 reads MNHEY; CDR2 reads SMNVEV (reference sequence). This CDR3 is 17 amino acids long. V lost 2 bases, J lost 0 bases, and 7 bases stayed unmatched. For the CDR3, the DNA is TGTGCCAGCAGTTTACAGAGACAGGGGACTAGCACAGATACGCAGTATTTT. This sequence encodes CASSLQRQGTSTDTQYF.

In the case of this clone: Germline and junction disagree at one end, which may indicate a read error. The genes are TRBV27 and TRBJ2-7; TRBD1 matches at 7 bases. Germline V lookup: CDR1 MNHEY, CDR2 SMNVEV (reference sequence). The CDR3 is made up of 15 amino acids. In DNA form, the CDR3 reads TGTGCCAGCAGTTTATCCCAGGGGGTCTCCTATGAGCAGTACTTC. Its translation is CASSLSQGVSYEQYF.

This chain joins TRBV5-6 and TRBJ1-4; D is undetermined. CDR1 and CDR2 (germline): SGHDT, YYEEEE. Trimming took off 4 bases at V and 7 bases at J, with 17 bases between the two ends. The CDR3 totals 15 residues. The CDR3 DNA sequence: TGTGCCAGCAGCGTCGGTACTCCTATCGGTGAAAAACTGTTTTTT. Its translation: CASSVGTPIGEKLFF.

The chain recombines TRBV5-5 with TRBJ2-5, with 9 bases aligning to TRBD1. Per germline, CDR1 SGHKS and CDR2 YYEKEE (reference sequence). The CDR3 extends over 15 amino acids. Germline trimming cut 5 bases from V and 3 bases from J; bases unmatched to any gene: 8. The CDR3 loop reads CASSRTQGAKETQYF. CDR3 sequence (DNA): TGTGCCAGCAGTCGCACACAGGGGGCGAAAGAGACCCAGTACTTC.

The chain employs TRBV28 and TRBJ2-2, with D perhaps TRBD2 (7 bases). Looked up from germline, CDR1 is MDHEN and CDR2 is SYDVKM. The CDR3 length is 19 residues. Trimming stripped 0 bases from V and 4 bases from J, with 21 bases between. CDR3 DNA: TGTGCCAGCAGTTTATGGGGGCCCGGCGGGGGCGCGGGCACCGGGGAGCTGTTTTTT. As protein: CASSLWGPGGGAGTGELFF.

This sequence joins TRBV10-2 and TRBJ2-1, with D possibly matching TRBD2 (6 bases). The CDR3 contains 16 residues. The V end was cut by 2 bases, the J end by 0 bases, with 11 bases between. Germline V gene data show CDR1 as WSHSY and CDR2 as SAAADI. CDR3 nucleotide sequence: TGCGCCAGCAGTGAGCGTGTGGGAGGCTCCTACAATGAGCAGTTCTTC. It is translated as CASSERVGGSYNEQFF.

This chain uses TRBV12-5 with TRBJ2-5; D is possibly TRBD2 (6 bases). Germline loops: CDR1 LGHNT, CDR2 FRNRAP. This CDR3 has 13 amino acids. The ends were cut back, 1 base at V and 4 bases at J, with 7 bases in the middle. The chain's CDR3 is CASGLAGGETQYF. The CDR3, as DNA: TGTGCTAGTGGTTTGGCCGGGGGAGAGACCCAGTACTTC. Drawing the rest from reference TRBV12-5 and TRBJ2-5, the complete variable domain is DARVTQTPRHKVTEMGQEVTMRCQPILGHNTVFWYRQTMMQGLELLAYFRNRAPLDDSGMPKDRFSAEMPDATLATLKIQPSEPRDSAVYFCASGLAGGETQYFGPGTRLLVL.

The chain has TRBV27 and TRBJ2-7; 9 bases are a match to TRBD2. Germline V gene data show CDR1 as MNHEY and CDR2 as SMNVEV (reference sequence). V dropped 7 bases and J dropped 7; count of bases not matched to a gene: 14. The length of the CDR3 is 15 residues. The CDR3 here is CASNPLAGVRGEQYF. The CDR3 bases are TGTGCCAGCAACCCCTTAGCGGGAGTACGGGGGGAGCAGTACTTC.

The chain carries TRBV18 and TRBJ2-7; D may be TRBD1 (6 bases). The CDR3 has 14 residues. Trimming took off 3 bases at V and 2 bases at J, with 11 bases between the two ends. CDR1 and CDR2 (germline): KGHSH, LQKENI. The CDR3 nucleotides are TGTGCCAGCTCACCCGACAGGCTAGCCTACGAGCAGTACTTC. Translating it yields CASSPDRLAYEQYF.

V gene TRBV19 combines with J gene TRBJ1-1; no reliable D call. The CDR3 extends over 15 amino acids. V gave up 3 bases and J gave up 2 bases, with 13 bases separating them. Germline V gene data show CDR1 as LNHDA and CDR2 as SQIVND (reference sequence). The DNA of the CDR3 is TGTGCCAGTAGTATTTCGCCAACACCCAACACTGAAGCTTTCTTT. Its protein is CASSISPTPNTEAFF.

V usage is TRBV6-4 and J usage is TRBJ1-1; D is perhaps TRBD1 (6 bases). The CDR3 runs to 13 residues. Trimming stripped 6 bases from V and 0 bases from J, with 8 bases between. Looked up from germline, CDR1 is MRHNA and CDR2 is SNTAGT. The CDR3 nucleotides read TGTGCCAGCAGCAGGACAGTGAACACTGAAGCTTTCTTT. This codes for CASSRTVNTEAFF.

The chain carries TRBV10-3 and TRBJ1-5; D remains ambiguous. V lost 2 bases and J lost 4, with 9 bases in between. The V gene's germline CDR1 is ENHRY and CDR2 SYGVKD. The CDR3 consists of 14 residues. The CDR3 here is CAISERRENQPQHF. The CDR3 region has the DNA TGTGCCATCAGTGAGAGAAGGGAGAATCAGCCCCAGCATTTT.

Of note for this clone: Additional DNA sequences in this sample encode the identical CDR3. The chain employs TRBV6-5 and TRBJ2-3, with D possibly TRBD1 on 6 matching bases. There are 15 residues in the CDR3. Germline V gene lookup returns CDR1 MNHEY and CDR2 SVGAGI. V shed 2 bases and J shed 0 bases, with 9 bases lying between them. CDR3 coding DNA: TGTGCCAGCAGTTACGGGGGCGCTAGCACAGATACGCAGTATTTT. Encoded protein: CASSYGGASTDTQYF.

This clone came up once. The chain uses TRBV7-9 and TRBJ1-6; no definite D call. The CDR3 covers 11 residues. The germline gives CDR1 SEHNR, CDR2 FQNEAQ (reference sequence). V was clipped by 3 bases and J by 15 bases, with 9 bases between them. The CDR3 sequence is CASSFRLGLHF. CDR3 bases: TGTGCCAGCAGCTTTCGCCTCGGCCTCCACTTT.

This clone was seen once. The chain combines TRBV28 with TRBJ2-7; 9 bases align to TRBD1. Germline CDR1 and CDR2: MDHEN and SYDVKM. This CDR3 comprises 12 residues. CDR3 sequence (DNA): TGTTCCACATGGGACAGGGTCGGCGAGCAGTACTTC. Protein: CSTWDRVGEQYF.

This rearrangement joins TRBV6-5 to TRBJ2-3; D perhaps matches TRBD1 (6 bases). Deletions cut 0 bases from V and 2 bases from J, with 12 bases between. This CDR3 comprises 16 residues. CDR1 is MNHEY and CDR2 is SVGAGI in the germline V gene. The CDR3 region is CASSYSYDRTTDTQYF. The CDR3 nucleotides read TGTGCCAGCAGTTACTCGTACGACAGGACCACAGATACGCAGTATTTT.

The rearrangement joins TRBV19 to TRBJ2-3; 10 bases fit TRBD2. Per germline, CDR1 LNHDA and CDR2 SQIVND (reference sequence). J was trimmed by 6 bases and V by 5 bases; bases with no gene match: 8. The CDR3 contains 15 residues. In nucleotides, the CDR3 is TGTGCCAGTAGTTCCGGGGGACTAGCGTGGGATACGCAGTATTTT. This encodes CASSSGGLAWDTQYF.

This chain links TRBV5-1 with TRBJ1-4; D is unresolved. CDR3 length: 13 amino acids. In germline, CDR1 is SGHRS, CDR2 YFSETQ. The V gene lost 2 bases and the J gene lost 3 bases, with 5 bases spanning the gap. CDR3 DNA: TGCGCCAGCAGCTTTACAGCTAATGAAAAACTGTTTTTT. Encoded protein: CASSFTANEKLFF.

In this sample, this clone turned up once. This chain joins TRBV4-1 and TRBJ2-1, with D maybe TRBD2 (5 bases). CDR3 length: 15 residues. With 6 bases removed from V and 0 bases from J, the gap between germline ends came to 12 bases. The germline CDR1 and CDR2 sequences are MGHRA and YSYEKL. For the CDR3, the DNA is TGCGCCAGCAGTTTTGGACTCAGCTCCTACAATGAGCAGTTCTTC. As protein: CASSFGLSSYNEQFF.

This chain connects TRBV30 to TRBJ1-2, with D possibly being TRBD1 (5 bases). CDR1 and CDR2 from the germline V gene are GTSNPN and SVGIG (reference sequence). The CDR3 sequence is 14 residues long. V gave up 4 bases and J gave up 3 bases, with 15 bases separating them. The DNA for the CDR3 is TGTGCCTGGAAGCTACGGGGGGACCACTATGGCTACACCTTC. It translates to CAWKLRGDHYGYTF.

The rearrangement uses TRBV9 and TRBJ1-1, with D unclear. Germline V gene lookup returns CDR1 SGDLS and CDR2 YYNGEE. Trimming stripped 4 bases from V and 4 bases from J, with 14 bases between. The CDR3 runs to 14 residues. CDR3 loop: CASSKREGRTEAFF. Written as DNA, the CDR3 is TGTGCCAGCAGCAAGCGAGAGGGTCGCACTGAAGCTTTCTTT.

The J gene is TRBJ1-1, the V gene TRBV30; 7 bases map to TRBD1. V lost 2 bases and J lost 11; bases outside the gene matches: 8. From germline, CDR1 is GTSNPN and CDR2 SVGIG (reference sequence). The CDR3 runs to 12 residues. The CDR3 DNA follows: TGTGCCTGGAGTAAAGGCGGACAGGTCGCTTTCTTT. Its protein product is CAWSKGGQVAFF.

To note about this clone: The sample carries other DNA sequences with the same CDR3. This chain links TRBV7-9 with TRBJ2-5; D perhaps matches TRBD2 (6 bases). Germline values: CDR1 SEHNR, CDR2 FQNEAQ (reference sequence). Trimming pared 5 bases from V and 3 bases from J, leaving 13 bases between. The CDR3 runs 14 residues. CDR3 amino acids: CASSLVRLEETQYF. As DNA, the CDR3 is TGTGCCAGCAGCCTAGTTCGACTAGAAGAGACCCAGTACTTC.

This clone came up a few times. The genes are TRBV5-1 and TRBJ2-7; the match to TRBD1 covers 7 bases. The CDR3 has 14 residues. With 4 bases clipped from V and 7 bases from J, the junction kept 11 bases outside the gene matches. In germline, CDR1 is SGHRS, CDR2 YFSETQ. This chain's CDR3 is CASSGGQAPKEQYF. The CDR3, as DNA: TGCGCCAGCAGCGGAGGACAGGCCCCTAAGGAGCAGTACTTC.

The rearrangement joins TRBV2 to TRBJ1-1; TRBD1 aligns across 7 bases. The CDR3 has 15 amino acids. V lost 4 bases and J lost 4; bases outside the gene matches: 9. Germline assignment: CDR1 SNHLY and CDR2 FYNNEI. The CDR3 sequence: CASSGLTGRGTEAFF. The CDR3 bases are TGTGCCAGCAGTGGCCTGACAGGGAGAGGCACTGAAGCTTTCTTT.

In nucleotides, the CDR3 is TGTGCCAGCAGTTTACGAGCGGGAGGGCCCCGAGAGACCCAGTACTTC. This sequence encodes CASSLRAGGPRETQYF. This chain uses TRBV27 with TRBJ2-5; 10 nucleotides agree with TRBD2. The CDR3 is 16 amino acids. With 2 bases clipped from V and 4 bases from J, the junction kept 7 bases outside the gene matches. Germline CDR1 is MNHEY and CDR2 is SMNVEV (reference sequence).

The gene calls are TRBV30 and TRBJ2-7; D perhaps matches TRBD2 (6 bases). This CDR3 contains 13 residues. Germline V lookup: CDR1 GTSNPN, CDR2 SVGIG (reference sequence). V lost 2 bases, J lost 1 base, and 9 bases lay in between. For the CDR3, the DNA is TGTGCCTGGAGTCCGGGACTTTCCTACGAGCAGTACTTC. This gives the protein CAWSPGLSYEQYF.

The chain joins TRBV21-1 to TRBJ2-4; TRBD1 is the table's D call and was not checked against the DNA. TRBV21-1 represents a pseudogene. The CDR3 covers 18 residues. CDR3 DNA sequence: TGTGCCAGCAGCTTCACGACAGGGGCAGGCCAACGGGGGAACATTCAGTACTTC. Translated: CASSFTTGAGQRGNIQYF.

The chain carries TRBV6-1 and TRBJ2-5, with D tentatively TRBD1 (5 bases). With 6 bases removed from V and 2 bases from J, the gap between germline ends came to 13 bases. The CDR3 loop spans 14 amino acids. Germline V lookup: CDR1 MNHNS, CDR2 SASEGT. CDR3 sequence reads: CASRTASFQETQYF. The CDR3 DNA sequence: TGTGCCAGCAGGACAGCGTCTTTTCAAGAGACCCAGTACTTC.

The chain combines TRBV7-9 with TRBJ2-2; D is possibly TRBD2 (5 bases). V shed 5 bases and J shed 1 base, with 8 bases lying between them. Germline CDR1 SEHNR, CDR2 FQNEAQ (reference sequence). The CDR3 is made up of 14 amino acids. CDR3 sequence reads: CASSHSGNTGELFF. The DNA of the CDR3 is TGTGCCAGCAGCCACAGCGGGAACACCGGGGAGCTGTTTTTT. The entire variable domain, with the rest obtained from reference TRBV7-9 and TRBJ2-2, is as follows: DTGVSQNPRHKITKRGQNVTFRCDPISEHNRLYWYRQTLGQGPEFLTYFQNEAQLEKSRLLSDRFSAERPKGSFSTLEIQRTEQGDSAMYLCASSHSGNTGELFFGEGSRLTVL.

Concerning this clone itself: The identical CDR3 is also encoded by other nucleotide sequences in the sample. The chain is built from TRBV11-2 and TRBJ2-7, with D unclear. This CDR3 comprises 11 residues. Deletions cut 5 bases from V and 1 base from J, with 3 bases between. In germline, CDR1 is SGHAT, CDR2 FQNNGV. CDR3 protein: CASSPSYEQYF. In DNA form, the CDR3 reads TGTGCCAGCAGCCCTTCCTACGAGCAGTACTTC.

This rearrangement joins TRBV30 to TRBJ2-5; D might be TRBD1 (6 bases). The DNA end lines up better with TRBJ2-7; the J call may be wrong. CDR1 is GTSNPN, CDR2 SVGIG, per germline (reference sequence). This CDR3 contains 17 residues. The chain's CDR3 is CAWSVLPDRILAYEQYF. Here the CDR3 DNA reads TGTGCCTGGAGTGTACTGCCCGACAGGATCCTCGCCTACGAGCAGTACTTC.